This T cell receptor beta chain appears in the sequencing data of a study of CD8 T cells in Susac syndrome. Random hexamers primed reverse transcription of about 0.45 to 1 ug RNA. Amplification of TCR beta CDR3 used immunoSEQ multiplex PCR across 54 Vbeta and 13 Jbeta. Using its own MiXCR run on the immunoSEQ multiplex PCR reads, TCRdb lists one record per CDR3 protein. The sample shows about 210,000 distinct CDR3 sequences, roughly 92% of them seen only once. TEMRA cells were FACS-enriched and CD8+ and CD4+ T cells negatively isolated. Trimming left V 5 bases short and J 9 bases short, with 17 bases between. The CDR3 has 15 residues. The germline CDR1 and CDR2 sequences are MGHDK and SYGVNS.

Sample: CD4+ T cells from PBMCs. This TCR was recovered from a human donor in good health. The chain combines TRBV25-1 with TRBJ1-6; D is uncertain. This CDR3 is CASSPAVLGFSPLHF. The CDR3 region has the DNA TGTGCCAGCAGTCCCGCGGTTTTGGGTTTTTCACCCCTCCACTTT. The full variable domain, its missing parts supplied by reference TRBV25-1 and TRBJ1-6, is EADIYQTPRYLVIGTGKKITLECSQTMGHDKMYWYQQDPGMELHLIHYSYGVNSTEKGDLSSESTVSRIRTEHFPLTLESARPSHTSQYLCASSPAVLGFSPLHFGNGTRLTVT.